This TCR beta chain was sequenced in a study of memory CD4+ T cells and cytomegalovirus serostatus. The CDR3 is made up of 14 amino acids. Trimming removed 5 bases from V and 0 bases from J, with 11 bases in between. CDR1 SEHNR and CDR2 FQNEAQ come from the germline V gene (reference sequence). The sort gate was single viable CD3+CD4+CD8-CD45RO+ cells for memory CD4+ T cells. Method: immunoSEQ multiplex PCR; TCRdb's copy keeps in-frame clones and lacks some. The data contain 40,000 to 50,000 clones, about 73% of them singletons. The receptor comes from an adult in good health and CMV-seronegative. The sequenced material came from memory CD4+ T cells from blood. This chain links TRBV7-9 with TRBJ2-7; D might be TRBD1 or TRBD2, each matching 5 bases. CDR3 amino acids: CASSLGTDSYEQYF. The CDR3 bases are TGTGCCAGCAGCCTAGGGACGGACTCCTACGAGCAGTACTTC.